This T cell receptor beta chain was observed in a study of cytomegalovirus exposure and HLA in healthy donors. PCR employed 60 Vbeta and 13 Jbeta primers. TCRdb's copy holds only in-frame clones and misses some; the assay was immunoSEQ multiplex PCR. Of 150,000 or so clones in the sample, about 75% are singletons; the top ten hold over 3%. J gave up 3 bases and V 3 bases, and 12 bases lay outside the gene matches. The CDR3 runs to 19 residues. Germline loops: CDR1 SGHNT, CDR2 YENEEA. A note on this clone: The antigen is unknown.

Broader study findings: Segments of the TCR beta V type were, in most cases, productive about 90% or about 30% of the time in an earlier analysis. Most TCR sequences showed up rarely, but some public TCRs showed up in many donors. The authors enumerated under 200 TCR beta chains as linked to cytomegalovirus.

This clonotype originated in a man aged 40-49 years in good health and CMV-seronegative. Material for sequencing was PBMCs. J is TRBJ2-3 and V is TRBV11-3; TRBD2 aligns across 13 bases. The CDR3 loop is CASSFGLAGARGATDTQYF. The CDR3 DNA is TGTGCCAGCAGCTTCGGACTAGCGGGGGCTCGTGGAGCGACAGATACGCAGTATTTT.